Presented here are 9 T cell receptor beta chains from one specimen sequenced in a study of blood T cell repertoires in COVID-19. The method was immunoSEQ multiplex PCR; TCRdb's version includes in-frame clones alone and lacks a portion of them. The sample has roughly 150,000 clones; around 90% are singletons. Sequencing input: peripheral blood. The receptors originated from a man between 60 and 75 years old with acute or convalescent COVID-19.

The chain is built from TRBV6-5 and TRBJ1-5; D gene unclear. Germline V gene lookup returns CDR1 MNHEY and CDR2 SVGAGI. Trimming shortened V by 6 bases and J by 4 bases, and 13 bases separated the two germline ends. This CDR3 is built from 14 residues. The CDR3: CASRQSTVNQPQHF. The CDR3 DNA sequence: TGTGCCAGCAGACAAAGCACAGTTAATCAGCCCCAGCATTTT.

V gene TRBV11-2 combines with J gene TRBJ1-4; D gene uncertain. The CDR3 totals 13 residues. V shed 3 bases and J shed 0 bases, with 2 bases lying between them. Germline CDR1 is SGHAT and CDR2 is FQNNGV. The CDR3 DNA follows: TGTGCCAGCAGCTTCACAACTAATGAAAAACTGTTTTTT. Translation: CASSFTTNEKLFF.

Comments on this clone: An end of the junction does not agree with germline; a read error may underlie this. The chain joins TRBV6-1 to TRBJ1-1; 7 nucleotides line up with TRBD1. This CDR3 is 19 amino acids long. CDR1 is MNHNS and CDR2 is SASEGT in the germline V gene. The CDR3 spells CASSEVARGVIGLKTEAFF. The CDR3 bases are TGTGCCAGCAGTGAGGTAGCCAGGGGGGTTATTGGTTTGAAGACTGAAGCTTTCTTT.

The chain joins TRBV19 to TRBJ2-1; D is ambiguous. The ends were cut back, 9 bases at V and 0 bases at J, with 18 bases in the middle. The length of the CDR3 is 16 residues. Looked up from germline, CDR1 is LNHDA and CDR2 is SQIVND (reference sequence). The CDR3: CASLLSDISSYNEQFF. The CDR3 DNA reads TGTGCCAGCCTCCTATCAGACATTAGCTCCTACAATGAGCAGTTCTTC.

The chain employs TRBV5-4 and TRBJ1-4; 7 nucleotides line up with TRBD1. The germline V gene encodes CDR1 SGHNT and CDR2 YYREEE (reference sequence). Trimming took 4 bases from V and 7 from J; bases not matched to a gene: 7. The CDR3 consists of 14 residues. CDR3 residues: CASSPPGGGEKLFF. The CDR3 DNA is TGTGCCAGCAGCCCCCCAGGGGGAGGTGAAAAACTGTTTTTT.

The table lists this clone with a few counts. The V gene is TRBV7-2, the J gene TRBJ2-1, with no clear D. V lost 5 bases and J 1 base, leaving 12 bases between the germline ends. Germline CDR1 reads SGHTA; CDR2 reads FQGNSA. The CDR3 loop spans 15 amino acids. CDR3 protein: CASSRVGRSYNEQFF. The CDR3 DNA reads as TGTGCCAGCAGCCGTGTGGGCCGTTCCTACAATGAGCAGTTCTTC.

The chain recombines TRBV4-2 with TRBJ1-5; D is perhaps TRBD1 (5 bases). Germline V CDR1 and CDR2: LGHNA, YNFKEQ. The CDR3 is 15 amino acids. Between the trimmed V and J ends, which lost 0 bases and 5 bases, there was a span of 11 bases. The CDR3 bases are TGTGCCAGCAGCCAAGATGGGCGGGACGATCAGCCCCAGCATTTT. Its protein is CASSQDGRDDQPQHF.

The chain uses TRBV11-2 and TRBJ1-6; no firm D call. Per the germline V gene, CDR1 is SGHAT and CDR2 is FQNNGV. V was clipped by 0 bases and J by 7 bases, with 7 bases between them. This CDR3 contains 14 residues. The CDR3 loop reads CASSLDIANSPLHF. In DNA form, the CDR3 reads TGTGCCAGCAGCTTAGATATCGCGAATTCACCCCTCCACTTT.

The CDR3 is CASSSGTRINYGYTF. DNA for the CDR3: TGCGCCAGCAGCTCCGGGACACGGATTAACTATGGCTACACCTTC. The rearrangement links TRBV5-1 to TRBJ1-2, with D tentatively TRBD1 (6 bases). V shed 3 bases and J shed 1 base, with 13 bases lying between them. CDR1 SGHRS and CDR2 YFSETQ come from the germline V gene. CDR3 size: 15 residues.